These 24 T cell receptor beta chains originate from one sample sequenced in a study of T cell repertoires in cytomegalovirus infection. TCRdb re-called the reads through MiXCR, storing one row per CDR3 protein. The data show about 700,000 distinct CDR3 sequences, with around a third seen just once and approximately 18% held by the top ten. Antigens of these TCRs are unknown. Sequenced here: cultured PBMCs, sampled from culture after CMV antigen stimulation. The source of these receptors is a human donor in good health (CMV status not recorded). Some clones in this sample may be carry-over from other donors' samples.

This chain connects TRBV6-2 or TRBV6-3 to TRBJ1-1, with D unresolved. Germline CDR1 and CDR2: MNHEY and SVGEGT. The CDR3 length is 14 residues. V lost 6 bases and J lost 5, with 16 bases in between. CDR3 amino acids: CASSAHEVGTEAFF. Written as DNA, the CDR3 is TGTGCCAGCAGCGCTCACGAGGTGGGTACTGAAGCTTTCTTT.

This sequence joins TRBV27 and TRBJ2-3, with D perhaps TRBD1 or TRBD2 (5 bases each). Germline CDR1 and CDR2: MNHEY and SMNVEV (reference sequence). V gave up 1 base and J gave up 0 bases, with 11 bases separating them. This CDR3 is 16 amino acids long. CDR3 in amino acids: CASSLLYGDSTDTQYF. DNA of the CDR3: TGTGCCAGCAGTTTATTATACGGGGACAGCACAGATACGCAGTATTTT.

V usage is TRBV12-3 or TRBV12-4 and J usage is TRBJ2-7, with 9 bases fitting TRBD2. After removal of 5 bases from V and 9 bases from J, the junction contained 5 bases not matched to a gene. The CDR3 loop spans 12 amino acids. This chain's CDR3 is CASSLGRGGQYF. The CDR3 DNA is TGTGCCAGCAGTCTGGGGCGGGGGGGGCAGTACTTC.

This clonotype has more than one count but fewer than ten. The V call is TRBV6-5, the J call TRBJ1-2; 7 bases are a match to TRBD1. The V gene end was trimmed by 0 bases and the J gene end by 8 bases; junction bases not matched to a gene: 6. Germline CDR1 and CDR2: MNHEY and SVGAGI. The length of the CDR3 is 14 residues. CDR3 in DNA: TGTGCCAGCAGTTACTCCAGGGGGTCCGGAGGCTACACCTTC. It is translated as CASSYSRGSGGYTF.

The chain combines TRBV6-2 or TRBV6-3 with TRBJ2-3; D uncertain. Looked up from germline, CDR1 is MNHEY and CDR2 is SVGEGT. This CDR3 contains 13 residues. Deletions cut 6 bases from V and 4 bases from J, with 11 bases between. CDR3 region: CASRGSGADTQYF. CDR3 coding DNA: TGTGCCAGCAGGGGTTCTGGGGCAGATACGCAGTATTTT.

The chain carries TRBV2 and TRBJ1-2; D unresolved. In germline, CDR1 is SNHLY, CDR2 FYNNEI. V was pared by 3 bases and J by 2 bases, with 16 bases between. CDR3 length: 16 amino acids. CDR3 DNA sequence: TGTGCCAGCAGTGACCCTGGACGTGTAGCGAACTATGGCTACACCTTC. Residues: CASSDPGRVANYGYTF.

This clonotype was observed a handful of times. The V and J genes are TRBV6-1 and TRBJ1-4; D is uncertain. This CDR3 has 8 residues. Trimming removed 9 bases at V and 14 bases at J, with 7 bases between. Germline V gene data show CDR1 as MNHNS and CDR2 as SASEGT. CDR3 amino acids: CASRPLFF. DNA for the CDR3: TGTGCCAGTAGACCTCTGTTTTTT.

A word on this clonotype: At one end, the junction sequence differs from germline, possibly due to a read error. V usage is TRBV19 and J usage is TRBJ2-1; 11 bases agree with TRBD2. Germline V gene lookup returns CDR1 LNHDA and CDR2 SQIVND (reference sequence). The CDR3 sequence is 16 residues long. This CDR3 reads CASTIAGGLPSDEQFF. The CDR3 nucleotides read TGTGCCAGTACTATAGCGGGAGGGCTACCTTCGGATGAGCAGTTCTTC.

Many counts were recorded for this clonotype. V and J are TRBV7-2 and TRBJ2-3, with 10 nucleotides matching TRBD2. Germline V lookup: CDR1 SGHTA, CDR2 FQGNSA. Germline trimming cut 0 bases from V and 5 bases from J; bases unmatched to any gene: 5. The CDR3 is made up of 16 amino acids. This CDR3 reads CASSLAQLAGQDTQYF. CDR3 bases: TGTGCCAGCAGCTTAGCCCAACTAGCGGGACAAGATACGCAGTATTTT.

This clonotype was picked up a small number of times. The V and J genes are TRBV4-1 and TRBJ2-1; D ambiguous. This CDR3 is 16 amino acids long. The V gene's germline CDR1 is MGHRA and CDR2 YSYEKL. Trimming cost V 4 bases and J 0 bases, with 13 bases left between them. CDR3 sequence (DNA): TGCGCCAGCAGCCCTATGGCCTTAAGCTCCTACAATGAGCAGTTCTTC. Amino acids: CASSPMALSSYNEQFF.

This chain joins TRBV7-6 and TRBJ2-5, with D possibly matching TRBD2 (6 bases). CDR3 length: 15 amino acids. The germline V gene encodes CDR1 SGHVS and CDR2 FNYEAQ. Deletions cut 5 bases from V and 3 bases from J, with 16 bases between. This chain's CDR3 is CASSRTAGAEETQYF. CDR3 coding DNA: TGTGCCAGCAGCCGTACAGCGGGTGCAGAAGAGACCCAGTACTTC.

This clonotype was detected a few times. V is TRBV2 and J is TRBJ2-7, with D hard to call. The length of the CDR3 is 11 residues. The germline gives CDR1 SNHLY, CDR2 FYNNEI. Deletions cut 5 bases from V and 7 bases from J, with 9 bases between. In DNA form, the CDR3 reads TGTGCCAGCAGTCCCATGGAGGAGCAGTACTTC. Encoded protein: CASSPMEEQYF.

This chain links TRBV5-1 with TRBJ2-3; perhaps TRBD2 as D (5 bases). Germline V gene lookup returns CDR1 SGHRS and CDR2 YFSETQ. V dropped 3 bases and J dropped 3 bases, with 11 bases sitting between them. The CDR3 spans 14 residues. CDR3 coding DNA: TGCGCCAGCAGCTACCAACTAGGAACAGATACGCAGTATTTT. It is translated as CASSYQLGTDTQYF. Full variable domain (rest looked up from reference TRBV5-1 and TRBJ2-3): KAGVTQTPRYLIKTRGQQVTLSCSPISGHRSVSWYQQTPGQGLQFLFEYFSETQRNKGNFPGRFSGRQFSNSRSEMNVSTLELGDSALYLCASSYQLGTDTQYFGPGTRLTVL.

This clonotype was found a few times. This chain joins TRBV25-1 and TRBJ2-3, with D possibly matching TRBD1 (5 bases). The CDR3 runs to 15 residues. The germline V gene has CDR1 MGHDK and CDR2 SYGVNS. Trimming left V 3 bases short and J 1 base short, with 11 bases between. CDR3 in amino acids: CASSDQGFGTDTQYF. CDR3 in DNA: TGTGCCAGCAGTGACCAGGGATTCGGCACAGATACGCAGTATTTT.

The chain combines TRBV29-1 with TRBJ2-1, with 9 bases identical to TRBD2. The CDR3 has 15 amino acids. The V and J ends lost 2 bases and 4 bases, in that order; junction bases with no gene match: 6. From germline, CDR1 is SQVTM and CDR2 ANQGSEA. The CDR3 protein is CSVEFVLAGYNEQFF. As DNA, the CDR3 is TGCAGCGTTGAATTCGTTCTAGCGGGGTACAATGAGCAGTTCTTC.

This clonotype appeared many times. The DNA of the CDR3 is TGTGCCAGCAGCTTCTTCCGAGATACGCAGTATTTT. Protein: CASSFFRDTQYF. The chain links TRBV7-2 to TRBJ2-3; D is ambiguous. The CDR3 loop spans 12 amino acids. V lost 3 bases and J 5 bases, leaving 6 bases between the germline ends. Germline values: CDR1 SGHTA, CDR2 FQGNSA.

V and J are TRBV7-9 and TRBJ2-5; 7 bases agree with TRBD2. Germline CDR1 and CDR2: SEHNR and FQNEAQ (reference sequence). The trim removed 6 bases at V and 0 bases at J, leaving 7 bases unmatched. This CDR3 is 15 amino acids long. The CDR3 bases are TGTGCCAGCAGACCGAGCGGGGTGCACCAAGAGACCCAGTACTTC. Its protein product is CASRPSGVHQETQYF.

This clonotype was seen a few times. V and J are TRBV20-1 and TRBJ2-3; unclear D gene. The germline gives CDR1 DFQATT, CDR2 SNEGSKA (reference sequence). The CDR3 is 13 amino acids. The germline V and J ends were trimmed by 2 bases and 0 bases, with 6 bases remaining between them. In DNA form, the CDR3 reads TGCAGTGCTAGAAACCCCAGCACAGATACGCAGTATTTT. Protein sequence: CSARNPSTDTQYF.

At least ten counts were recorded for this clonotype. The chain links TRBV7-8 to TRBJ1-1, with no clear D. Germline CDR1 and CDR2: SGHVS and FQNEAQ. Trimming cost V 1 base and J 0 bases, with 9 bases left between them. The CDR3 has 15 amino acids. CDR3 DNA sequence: TGTGCCAGCAGCTTAGTCCGGGTTATGAACACTGAAGCTTTCTTT. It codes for CASSLVRVMNTEAFF.

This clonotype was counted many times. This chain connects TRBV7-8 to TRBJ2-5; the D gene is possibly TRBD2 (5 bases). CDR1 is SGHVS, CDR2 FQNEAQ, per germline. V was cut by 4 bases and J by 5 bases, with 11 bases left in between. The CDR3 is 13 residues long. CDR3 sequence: CASSSGLVETQYF. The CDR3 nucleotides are TGTGCCAGCAGCTCCGGACTGGTCGAGACCCAGTACTTC.

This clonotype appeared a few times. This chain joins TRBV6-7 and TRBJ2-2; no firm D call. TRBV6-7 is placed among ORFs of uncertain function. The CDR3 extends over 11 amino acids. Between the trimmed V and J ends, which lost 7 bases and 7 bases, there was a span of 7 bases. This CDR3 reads CASTLSGELFF. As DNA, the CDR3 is TGTGCCAGCACCCTAAGCGGGGAGCTGTTTTTT.

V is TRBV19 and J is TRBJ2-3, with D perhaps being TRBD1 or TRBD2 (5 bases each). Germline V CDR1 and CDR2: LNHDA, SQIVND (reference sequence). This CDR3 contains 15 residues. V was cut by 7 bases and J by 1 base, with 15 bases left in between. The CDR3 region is CASTLGRRGTDTQYF. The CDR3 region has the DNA TGTGCCAGTACCCTGGGACGAAGAGGCACAGATACGCAGTATTTT.

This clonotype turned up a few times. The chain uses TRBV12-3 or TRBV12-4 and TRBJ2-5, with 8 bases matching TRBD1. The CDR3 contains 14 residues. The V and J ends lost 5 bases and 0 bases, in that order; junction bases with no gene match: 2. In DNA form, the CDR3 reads TGTGCCAGCAGTATACAGGGGGACCAAGAGACCCAGTACTTC. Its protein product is CASSIQGDQETQYF.

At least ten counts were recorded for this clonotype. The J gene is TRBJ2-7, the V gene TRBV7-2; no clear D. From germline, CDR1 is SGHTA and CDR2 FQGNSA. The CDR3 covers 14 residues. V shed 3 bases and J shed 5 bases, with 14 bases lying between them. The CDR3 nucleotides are TGTGCCAGCAGCTTGAGGTCAGGTTTCGACGAGCAGTACTTC. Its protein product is CASSLRSGFDEQYF.